This TCR beta chain appears in the sequencing data of a study of T cell repertoires in cytomegalovirus infection. Whole-study findings and limits: The response measured ex vivo was dominated by TCR beta clonotypes (HLA-C-restricted and CMV-specific).

Germline V CDR1 and CDR2: SGHNT, YENEEA. The CDR3 sequence is 17 residues long. Deletions cut 7 bases from V and 7 bases from J, with 26 bases between. A note on this clonotype: Its target is unknown.

One entry per CDR3 protein results from TCRdb running MiXCR on the reads. The sample has nearly 70,000 distinct CDR3 sequences, approximately 22% seen once. This TCR derives from a human donor in good health (CMV status not recorded). Some clones in this sample may be carry-over from other donors' samples. The sequencing sample was made of PBMCs, sequenced either directly or after in vitro stimulation (not recorded which). This chain uses TRBV11-3 with TRBJ2-1, with D possibly matching TRBD2 (6 bases). CDR3 sequence: CASTRGVDWGLGNEQFF. The DNA for the CDR3 is TGTGCCAGCACCCGCGGGGTAGATTGGGGCCTCGGGAATGAGCAGTTCTTC.